The T cell receptor beta chain described here comes from a study of cytomegalovirus exposure and HLA in healthy donors. Study-level results: Associated with cytomegalovirus, according to the listing, were 150 to 200 TCR beta chains. The classifier reportedly diagnosed cytomegalovirus status with high sensitivity and specificity.

Data came from immunoSEQ multiplex PCR; TCRdb stores just in-frame clones and leaves some out. The sample yields about 120,000 clones, 70% to 90% seen once. The donors were in the approximately 130-subject validation cohort, distinct from the roughly 600-subject first cohort. In regard to this clone: Its target is unknown.

V dropped 0 bases and J dropped 5 bases, with 9 bases sitting between them. The CDR3 is made up of 14 amino acids. Germline CDR1 and CDR2: SGHNT and YYREEE (reference sequence). The specimen sequenced was PBMCs. This TCR was recovered from a woman between 18 and 29 years old in good health and CMV-seronegative. V usage is TRBV5-4 and J usage is TRBJ2-1; no reliable D call. The CDR3: CASSLVLENNEQFF. The CDR3 DNA follows: TGTGCCAGCAGCTTGGTTCTGGAGAACAATGAGCAGTTCTTC.